This TCR beta chain was recovered during a study of Graves' ophthalmopathy and Graves' hyperthyroidism (dated by TCRdb to the late 2010s). In terms of the full investigation: A patient counted as having stable hyperthyroidism if there was no progression to ophthalmopathy within 18 months of follow-up. For independent validation, a separate cohort was made up of around 18 hyperthyroidism patients plus 17 patients who later progressed from hyperthyroidism to ophthalmopathy. After sampling, hyperthyroidism patients received methimazole starting at 30 mg daily, and ophthalmopathy patients received high-dose intravenous methylprednisolone. The study used TCR beta repertoire signatures to distinguish Graves' ophthalmopathy from Graves' hyperthyroidism and to predict progression to ophthalmopathy. In total, 135 blood samples were TCR-sequenced: some 40 ophthalmopathy, 75 hyperthyroidism and roughly 17 hyperthyroidism-to-ophthalmopathy patients. In roughly 6 hyperthyroidism patients, T-cell repertoires of thyroid tissue and blood were compared. To explore V-J signatures that distinguish ophthalmopathy from hyperthyroidism, a discovery set of about 99 patients was enrolled, made up of roughly 41 with ophthalmopathy and 57 with stable hyperthyroidism. The investigation overall reported the following: In cross-validation, the 13-signature model distinguished ophthalmopathy from stable hyperthyroidism with approximately 88% sensitivity and around 82% specificity, and in the test set the corresponding values were approximately 80% and 68%. Most of the expanded thyroid clonotypes with a frequency above 0.001 were also detected in blood, and it was suggested that the thyroid immune response may be reflected by blood repertoires. In validation, the model predicted ophthalmopathy progression with less than 71% sensitivity and approximately 75% specificity; some twelve predicted patients were CT-confirmed with GO in a median of around 6 months. No statistical method was used to predetermine the sample size, and group allocation was not hidden from the investigators.

As to this clonotype: Which antigen it targets is not known. The input lacks base qualities; no much larger clone sits a single base away.

The hyperthyroidism patients were 18 to 65 years old and newly diagnosed, with a disease duration of less than 2 months. Patients were excluded if they had other autoimmune diseases, uncontrolled infections, pregnancy or lactation. Diagnosis relied on clinical symptoms, serum thyroxine, TRAb, thyroid ultrasound and orbital computed tomography. Total RNA was extracted with Trizol reagent and quality-checked on an Agilent 2100 Bioanalyzer. TCR beta CDR3 regions were amplified from RNA transcripts for repertoire sequencing. HTBI primers and the Qiagen OneStep RT-PCR kit were used in a first-round RT-PCR, which was followed by a second-round multiplex PCR, size selection and purification. Libraries were sequenced on an Illumina HiSeq2000 using paired-end 100 bp reads. Per the source publication's procedure: SOAPnuke was used to process the reads, removing any read that contained adapters or uncalled bases, had a mean Phred below 15, or lacked an exact match to the constant primer or identifier. COPE v1.2.5 was used to merge the high-quality paired reads. Each unique nucleotide sequence was defined as a clonotype, and clonotypes were aligned to IMGT TRB V, D and J references with MiTCR v1.1. The analysis was limited to V-J combinations with a frequency above 0.0001, which together covered 99% to 99.2% of repertoires. For each V-J combination, a TCR clonal expansion and chaos score was defined as the ratio of F50 clonal expansion to chaos observed in the TCRdist matrix. Welch's t-statistics and random forest were used to reduce the features to some 13 V-J combinations, which were then used as input to a naive Bayes classifier. Thyroid-blood repertoire similarity was quantified with the Morisita-Horn index. TCRdb reprocessing: public reads trimmed at Q25 with fastp, clones called with MiXCR, in-frame beta chains kept. Rows are unified per CDR3 protein, each entry keeping the most common DNA and genes. TCRdb, rather than the study authors, made the V and J calls. The sample includes roughly 600,000 distinct CDR3 sequences, with about 40% observed a single time. Of the sample, less than 4.5% is held by the ten largest clones.

From V the trimming removes 6 bases and from J it removes 5 bases, while the gene matches leave 5 bases of the junction unaccounted for. Per the germline V gene, SQVTM is the CDR1 and ANQGSEA is the CDR2. The CDR3 covers 13 residues, taking in both the cysteine and the phenylalanine. Of all the DNA, just the CDR3 is kept, 39 bases in frame from base 1. The receptor comes from an adult man with Graves' hyperthyroidism. The V gene is TRBV29-1 and the J gene is TRBJ1-2, with TRBD1 matching 11 junction bases. The specimen sequenced was peripheral blood or thyroid tissue (not recorded which). Here the CDR3 is given as CSVGQGAEYGYTF. The nucleotide sequence is TGCAGCGTAGGACAGGGGGCCGAGTATGGCTACACCTTC. Beyond the CDR3, the reference TRBV29-1 and TRBJ1-2 genes provide the residues; the full variable domain reads: SAVISQKPSRDICQRGTSLTIQCQVDSQVTMMFWYRQQPGQSLTLIATANQGSEATYESGFVIDKFPISRPNLTFSTLTVSNMSPEDSSIYLCSVGQGAEYGYTFGSGTRLTVV.